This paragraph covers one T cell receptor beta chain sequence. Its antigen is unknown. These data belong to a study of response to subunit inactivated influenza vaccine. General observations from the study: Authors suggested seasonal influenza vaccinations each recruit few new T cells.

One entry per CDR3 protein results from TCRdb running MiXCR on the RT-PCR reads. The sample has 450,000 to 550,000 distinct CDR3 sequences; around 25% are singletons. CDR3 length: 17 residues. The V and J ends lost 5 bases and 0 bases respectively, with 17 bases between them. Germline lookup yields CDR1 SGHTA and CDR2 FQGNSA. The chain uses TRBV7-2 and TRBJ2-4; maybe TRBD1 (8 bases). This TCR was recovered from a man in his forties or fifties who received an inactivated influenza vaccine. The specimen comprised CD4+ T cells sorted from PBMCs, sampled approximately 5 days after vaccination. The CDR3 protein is CASSLMYRGGAKNIQYF. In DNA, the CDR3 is TGTGCCAGCAGCCTTATGTACAGGGGGGGAGCCAAAAACATTCAGTACTTC.